A selection of T cell receptor beta chains follows, all from one sample in a study of blood T cell repertoires in COVID-19. Clones were sequenced by immunoSEQ multiplex PCR, and TCRdb holds only the in-frame ones, with some missing. This table holds some 150,000 clones, 78% found once. Sample: PBMCs or T cells enriched from blood (not recorded which). All receptors derive from a woman aged 45 to 65 who had recovered from COVID-19. The CDR3 runs from the conserved cysteine through the conserved F or W. The D gene is left open where the match is weak. Clone size appears in some rows only: once, few, many, or a class for an expanded clone.

v_call,j_call,d_call,clone_size,cdr3_aa,cdr3_nt
TRBV7-3,TRBJ1-6,NA,NA,CASSLTSQYDSPLHF,TGTGCCAGCAGCTTAACATCCCAGTACGATTCACCCCTCCACTTT
TRBV19,TRBJ2-5,NA,NA,CASSTPGRVGQTQYF,TGTGCCAGTAGCACCCCTGGCAGGGTCGGTCAGACCCAGTACTTC
TRBV3-1/TRBV3-2,TRBJ2-7,NA,NA,CASSNYGEQYF,TGTGCCAGCAGCAACTACGGGGAGCAGTACTTC
TRBV2,TRBJ1-2,TRBD1,NA,CASSNLRGQGGGGNGYTF,TGTGCCAGCAGTAACCTCAGGGGACAGGGAGGCGGAGGAAATGGCTACACCTTC
TRBV5-6,TRBJ2-1,NA,NA,CASSGGDSSSYNEQFF,TGTGCCAGCAGCGGAGGGGACTCCAGCTCCTACAATGAGCAGTTCTTC
TRBV21-1,TRBJ1-6,NA,NA,CASSGRHSSNSPLHF,TGTGCCAGCAGCGGGAGACATTCTAGTAATTCACCCCTCCACTTT
TRBV10-2,TRBJ2-5,TRBD2,once,CASSDPSGGQETQYF,TGCGCCAGCAGTGACCCGTCGGGGGGCCAAGAGACCCAGTACTTC
TRBV29-1,TRBJ2-5,TRBD2,NA,CSVPGTSRQTQYF,TGCAGCGTTCCCGGGACTAGTCGGCAGACCCAGTACTTC
TRBV9,TRBJ1-2,NA,once,CASSVASYGYTF,TGTGCCAGCAGCGTAGCCTCCTATGGCTACACCTTC
TRBV5-6,TRBJ1-2,NA,NA,CASSLVSGGTYGYTF,TGTGCCAGCAGCTTGGTGTCCGGGGGGACCTATGGCTACACCTTC
TRBV29-1,TRBJ1-2,NA,NA,CSVERGNGYTF,TGCAGCGTAGAGAGGGGGAATGGCTACACCTTC
TRBV25-1,TRBJ1-5,NA,NA,CASSLGGGDNQPQHF,TGTGCCAGCAGCCTGGGGGGAGGGGACAATCAGCCCCAGCATTTT
TRBV19,TRBJ2-6,NA,NA,CASRPGTGANVLTF,TGTGCCAGTAGGCCAGGTACCGGGGCCAACGTCCTGACTTTC
TRBV11-2,TRBJ2-2,TRBD2,NA,CASSAPGLATNTGELFF,TGTGCCAGCAGCGCTCCGGGACTAGCGACGAACACCGGGGAGCTGTTTTTT
TRBV30,TRBJ1-3,TRBD1,few,CAWRADRGDTIYF,TGTGCCTGGAGGGCGGACAGGGGGGACACCATATATTTT
TRBV7-8,TRBJ1-1,NA,few,CASSLVAGLEMNTEAFF,TGTGCCAGCAGCTTAGTGGCAGGGCTCGAGATGAACACTGAAGCTTTCTTT
TRBV5-8,TRBJ1-1,NA,NA,CASSALMDRNTEAFF,TGTGCCAGCAGCGCCCTGATGGACAGAAACACTGAAGCTTTCTTT
TRBV5-1,TRBJ2-7,NA,NA,CASSFTDWGDEEQYF,TGCGCCAGCAGCTTCACAGACTGGGGCGACGAGGAGCAGTACTTC
TRBV4-1,TRBJ1-6,NA,NA,CASSQGQQGSYNSPLHF,TGCGCCAGCAGCCAGGGCCAACAGGGCTCCTATAATTCACCCCTCCACTTT
TRBV27,TRBJ1-2,NA,once,CASSQKTGSYFYGYTF,TGTGCCAGCAGTCAAAAGACAGGCTCATACTTCTATGGCTACACCTTC
TRBV21-1,TRBJ1-1,NA,NA,CASSYRDRVNTEAFF,TGTGCCAGCAGCTACCGGGACAGGGTGAACACTGAAGCTTTCTTT
TRBV28,TRBJ2-7,TRBD1,NA,CASSSTFDRAPYEQYF,TGTGCCAGCAGCTCAACCTTTGACAGGGCACCCTACGAGCAGTACTTC
TRBV5-1,TRBJ2-3,TRBD2,NA,CASGLAGAPGTDTQYF,TGCGCCAGCGGACTAGCGGGGGCTCCGGGCACAGATACGCAGTATTTT
TRBV25-1,TRBJ1-5,TRBD1,few,CARTTGAPWACQPQHF,TGTGCCAGAACGACAGGGGCGCCCTGGGCCTGTCAGCCCCAGCATTTT
TRBV5-5,TRBJ1-4,TRBD1,NA,CASSLLTGEEKLFF,TGTGCCAGCAGCCTGCTGACAGGGGAGGAAAAACTGTTTTTT
TRBV11-3,TRBJ2-5,NA,NA,CASSPGTPETQYF,TGTGCCAGCAGCCCAGGGACACCAGAGACCCAGTACTTC
TRBV24-1,TRBJ1-3,NA,once,CATSDPGQTDTIYF,TGTGCCACCAGTGACCCTGGACAAACAGACACCATATATTTT
TRBV7-9,TRBJ2-1,NA,NA,CASSLPTDRNNEQFF,TGTGCCAGCAGCCTCCCCACCGACAGGAACAATGAGCAGTTCTTC
TRBV3-1/TRBV3-2,TRBJ2-6,NA,NA,CASSPGSSGANVLTF,TGTGCCAGCAGCCCGGGAAGCTCTGGGGCCAACGTCCTGACTTTC
TRBV4-2,TRBJ1-5,NA,NA,CASRTVGSNQPQHF,TGTGCCAGCAGGACAGTGGGGAGCAATCAGCCCCAGCATTTT
TRBV24-1,TRBJ2-1,TRBD2,few,CATSDSLAGSYNEQFF,TGTGCCACCAGTGACTCTCTAGCGGGGTCTTACAATGAGCAGTTCTTC
TRBV15,TRBJ1-2,TRBD1,NA,CATSRDRDSNYGYTF,TGTGCCACCAGCAGAGATAGGGACAGTAACTATGGCTACACCTTC
TRBV2,TRBJ1-1,NA,NA,CASGTRAFF,TGTGCCAGCGGGACACGAGCTTTCTTT
TRBV7-2,TRBJ2-2,TRBD2,once,CASSLPGSGAGELFF,TGTGCCAGCAGCCTCCCGGGTAGCGGGGCCGGGGAGCTGTTTTTT
TRBV5-1,TRBJ2-2,NA,NA,CASSLDSETGELFF,TGCGCCAGCAGCCTAGACAGTGAGACCGGGGAGCTGTTTTTT
TRBV27,TRBJ1-2,NA,NA,CASSYGQREGGYTF,TGTGCCAGCAGTTACGGACAGAGAGAGGGGGGCTACACCTTC
TRBV11-1,TRBJ1-1,NA,NA,CASSPRVITEAFF,TGTGCCAGCAGCCCCAGGGTGATCACTGAAGCTTTCTTT
TRBV6-1,TRBJ1-1,NA,NA,CASSEQPRGRTEAFF,TGTGCCAGCAGTGAACAACCCAGGGGTAGGACTGAAGCTTTCTTT
TRBV4-1,TRBJ1-6,NA,NA,CASSQQLNSPLHF,TGCGCCAGCAGCCAACAGTTAAATTCACCCCTCCACTTT
TRBV27,TRBJ2-3,NA,NA,CASSLNGKARGDTQYF,TGTGCCAGCAGTTTAAATGGAAAAGCTCGGGGAGATACGCAGTATTTT
TRBV7-2,TRBJ1-2,NA,few,CASSPPGSGRGYTF,TGTGCCAGCAGCCCCCCCGGATCAGGGCGTGGCTACACCTTC
TRBV6-5,TRBJ1-1,NA,NA,CASSSAENWITEAFF,TGTGCCAGCAGTTCAGCGGAGAACTGGATCACTGAAGCTTTCTTT
TRBV5-1,TRBJ1-3,TRBD1,NA,CASSSQGGSGNTIYF,TGCGCCAGCAGCTCCCAGGGGGGATCTGGAAACACCATATATTTT
TRBV7-2,TRBJ1-5,NA,NA,CASSLQAVSNQPQHF,TGTGCCAGCAGCTTACAGGCAGTTAGCAATCAGCCCCAGCATTTT
TRBV29-1,TRBJ1-4,NA,NA,CSVRGGEKLFF,TGCAGCGTTAGGGGTGGTGAAAAACTGTTTTTT
TRBV7-2,TRBJ2-5,NA,once,CASSLVVGGQETQYF,TGTGCCAGCAGCTTAGTTGTGGGGGGCCAAGAGACCCAGTACTTC